The clone carrying this T cell receptor (beta chain) was picked up many times. The source of the sample is a study of molecular identifiers for immune sequencing clone quantification. The CDR3 sequence is 14 residues long. J was trimmed by 3 bases and V by 5 bases; bases with no gene match: 6. Germline values: CDR1 MNHNY, CDR2 SVGAGI (reference sequence). TCRdb reprocessed the PCR reads via MiXCR and lists one record per CDR3 protein. The sample has 550,000 to 750,000 distinct CDR3 sequences; 15% to 20% are singletons. This chain joins TRBV6-6 and TRBJ2-7, with 8 bases matching TRBD2. This clonotype was obtained from a human donor in good health. Some libraries in this study had Jurkat cell RNA spiked in. Sequencing was carried out using naive CD8+ T cells from blood, with Jurkat cell RNA spiked in. Subset of the sample: FACS-sorted CD8+CD4-CCR7+CD45RA+ naive T cells. CDR3 nucleotides: TGTGCCAGCAGTGCCACCGGGACTAGCTACGAGCAGTACTTC. It codes for CASSATGTSYEQYF.